The rows below give T cell receptor beta chains drawn from one sample of a study of T cell responses to AZD1222 COVID-19 vaccine. The data were produced by immunoSEQ multiplex PCR, yet TCRdb's version contains in-frame clones alone and is incomplete. This sample has approximately 110,000 clones, with roughly 90% found just once. The starting material was peripheral blood, obtained on day 0 of MenACWY control vaccination. Receptors originate from an adult in good health. Each CDR3 is given with its conserved first and last residue. A D gene is named only where the DNA matches it firmly. A clone size is listed for some rows: how often the clone was seen (once, few, many), or a class if it is expanded.

d_call,j_call,v_call,clone_size,cdr3_aa,cdr3_nt
TRBD2,TRBJ2-5,TRBV29-1,once,CSVGISLAELETQYF,TGCAGCGTTGGGATCTCACTAGCGGAACTAGAGACCCAGTACTTC
NA,TRBJ1-5,TRBV27,NA,CASSLNRAGQPQHF,TGTGCCAGCAGTTTAAATCGAGCAGGTCAGCCCCAGCATTTT
TRBD1,TRBJ1-1,TRBV9,NA,CASSASRDRENTEAFF,TGTGCCAGCAGCGCCTCTCGGGACAGAGAGAACACTGAAGCTTTCTTT
TRBD2,TRBJ2-3,TRBV19,NA,CASSPAGGPTDTQYF,TGTGCCAGTAGTCCGGCGGGAGGGCCGACAGATACGCAGTATTTT
TRBD1,TRBJ1-4,TRBV5-8,NA,CASSSRQGTGEKLFF,TGTGCCAGCAGCTCTAGACAGGGGACGGGCGAAAAACTGTTTTTT
NA,TRBJ1-1,TRBV6-1,NA,CASSEPAGNTEAFF,TGTGCCAGCAGTGAACCAGCAGGGAACACTGAAGCTTTCTTT
NA,TRBJ2-2,TRBV7-2,NA,CASSLGLNTGELFF,TGTGCCAGCAGCTTAGGGTTAAACACCGGGGAGCTGTTTTTT
NA,TRBJ1-2,TRBV29-1,NA,CSIRPGLGWQTYGYTF,TGCAGCATCCGGCCCGGACTCGGTTGGCAGACCTATGGCTACACCTTC
NA,TRBJ2-3,TRBV6-5,NA,CASSLVATGDTQYF,TGTGCCAGCAGCCTAGTTGCGACGGGAGATACGCAGTATTTT
NA,TRBJ2-2,TRBV6-5,NA,CAGRGATGELFF,TGTGCCGGTCGGGGGGCCACCGGGGAGCTGTTTTTT
NA,TRBJ2-7,TRBV10-3,NA,CATRGQGLYEQYF,TGTGCCACCCGAGGGCAGGGCCTCTACGAGCAGTACTTC
NA,TRBJ1-2,TRBV30,few,CAWSPLSGFGYTF,TGTGCCTGGAGCCCCCTGTCGGGATTCGGCTACACCTTC
NA,TRBJ2-7,TRBV7-9,once,CASSYVERDGSYEQYF,TGTGCCAGCAGCTACGTAGAAAGGGACGGCTCCTACGAGCAGTACTTC
NA,TRBJ1-2,TRBV12-3/TRBV12-4,NA,CASSSPGNEGGTF,TGTGCCAGCAGTTCACCCGGGAACGAGGGAGGTACCTTC
NA,TRBJ2-1,TRBV29-1,NA,CSALRVRGNEQFF,TGCAGTGCCCTCCGGGTCAGGGGAAATGAGCAGTTCTTC
NA,TRBJ2-7,TRBV27,NA,CASGVGRMGAEQYF,TGTGCCAGCGGCGTGGGACGGATGGGGGCCGAGCAGTACTTC
NA,TRBJ1-3,TRBV7-2,NA,CASRFQGGNTIYF,TGTGCCAGCAGATTTCAAGGCGGAAACACCATATATTTT
NA,TRBJ1-2,TRBV20-1,NA,CSASVAGKYGYTF,TGCAGTGCTAGTGTGGCAGGGAAATATGGCTACACCTTC
NA,TRBJ1-1,TRBV7-9,NA,CASSLASGGTEAFF,TGTGCCAGCAGCTTAGCGTCCGGGGGCACTGAAGCTTTCTTT
NA,TRBJ2-5,TRBV9,NA,CASSLSPSGETQYF,TGTGCCAGCAGCCTTTCCCCGTCAGGAGAGACCCAGTACTTC
NA,TRBJ1-1,TRBV3-1/TRBV3-2,NA,CASSQDLGSAFF,TGTGCCAGCAGCCAAGACCTGGGTTCAGCTTTCTTT
TRBD1,TRBJ2-1,TRBV4-1,few,CASSPQLQGFLMYEQFF,TGCGCCAGCAGCCCGCAGCTACAGGGGTTCCTTATGTATGAGCAGTTCTTC
NA,TRBJ1-1,TRBV27,NA,CASSLDRRFTEAFF,TGTGCCAGCAGTTTGGACCGGCGATTTACTGAAGCTTTCTTT
NA,TRBJ1-3,TRBV19,few,CASSSAPGNTIYF,TGTGCCAGTAGTTCAGCACCTGGAAACACCATATATTTT
NA,TRBJ1-3,TRBV19,NA,CASIGQRNTIYF,TGTGCCAGTATCGGACAGAGAAACACCATATATTTT